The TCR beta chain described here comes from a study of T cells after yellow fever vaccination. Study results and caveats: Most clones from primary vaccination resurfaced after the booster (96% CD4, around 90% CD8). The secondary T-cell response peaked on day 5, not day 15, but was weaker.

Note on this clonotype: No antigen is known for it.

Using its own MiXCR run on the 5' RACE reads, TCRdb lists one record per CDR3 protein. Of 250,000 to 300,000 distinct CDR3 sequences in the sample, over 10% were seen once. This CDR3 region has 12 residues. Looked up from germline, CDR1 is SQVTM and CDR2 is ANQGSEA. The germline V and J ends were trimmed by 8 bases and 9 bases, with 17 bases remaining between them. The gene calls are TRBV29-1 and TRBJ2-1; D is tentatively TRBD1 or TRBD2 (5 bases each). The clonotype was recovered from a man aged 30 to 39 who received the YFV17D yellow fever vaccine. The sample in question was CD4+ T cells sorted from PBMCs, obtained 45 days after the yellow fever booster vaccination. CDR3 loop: CSSQLGRGEQFF. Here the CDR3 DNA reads TGCAGCTCCCAACTAGGTAGGGGTGAGCAGTTCTTC.